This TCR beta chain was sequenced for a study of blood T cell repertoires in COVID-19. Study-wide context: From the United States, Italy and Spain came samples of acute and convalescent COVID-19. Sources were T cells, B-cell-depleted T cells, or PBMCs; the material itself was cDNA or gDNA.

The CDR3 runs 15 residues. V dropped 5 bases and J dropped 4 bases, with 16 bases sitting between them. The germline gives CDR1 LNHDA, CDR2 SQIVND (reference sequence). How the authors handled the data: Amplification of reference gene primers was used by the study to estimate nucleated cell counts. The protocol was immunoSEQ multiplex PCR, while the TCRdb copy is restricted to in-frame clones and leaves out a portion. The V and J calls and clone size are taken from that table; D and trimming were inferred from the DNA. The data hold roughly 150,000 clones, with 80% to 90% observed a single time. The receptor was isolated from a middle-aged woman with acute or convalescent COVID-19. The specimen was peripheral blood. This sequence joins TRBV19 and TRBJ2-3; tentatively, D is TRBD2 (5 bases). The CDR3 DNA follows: TGTGCCAGTAGTGACCTGAGGGAGTGGGCAGATACGCAGTATTTT. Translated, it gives CASSDLREWADTQYF.